The present T cell receptor (beta chain) was sequenced within a study of PD-1 blockade in classical Hodgkin lymphoma. The count of this clone is one. Produced via immunoSEQ multiplex PCR; TCRdb's table is partial and in-frame only. The sample lists around 8,000 clones, 86% occurring once. Following autologous stem cell transplantation, relapse occurred in every patient, and exposure to brentuximab vedotin varied. The investigators isolated CD8+ T cells from thawed PBMCs using magnetic negative selection. Per germline, CDR1 MGHRA and CDR2 YSYEKL. The germline V and J ends were trimmed by 2 bases and 1 base, with 22 bases remaining between them. This CDR3 has 19 residues.

This TCR was recovered from a human donor with classical Hodgkin lymphoma. V and J are TRBV4-1 and TRBJ2-3, with TRBD1 as a possible D gene (6 bases). The sequencing here drew on CD8+ T cells from blood, taken at baseline. The CDR3 region is CASSQYTGSHTYGTDTQYF. The CDR3 bases are TGCGCCAGCAGCCAATATACAGGGTCCCACACGTACGGCACAGATACGCAGTATTTT.